This TCR beta chain was captured by sequencing in a study of patients and donors after allogeneic stem cell transplantation. Germline assignment: CDR1 DFQATT and CDR2 SNEGSKA (reference sequence). Trimming removed 7 bases from V and 3 bases from J; junction bases left unmatched: 8. The CDR3 runs 13 residues. TCRdb recomputed calls from the RT-PCR reads with MiXCR, one row per CDR3 protein. Here the sample spans 920,000 or so distinct CDR3 sequences, about a sixth being singletons. This clonotype was detected many times. The TCR sequence derives from a human donor who was either an allogeneic HSCT recipient or a stem cell or donor lymphocyte infusion donor (not recorded which). It is not recorded whose cells these are; they may come from a transplant donor. The J gene is TRBJ2-7, the V gene TRBV20-1; 8 positions agree with TRBD2. Source material: blood, either unsorted or a sorted T cell fraction (not recorded which). CDR3 residues: CSVRGTSGYEQYF. For the CDR3, the DNA is TGCAGTGTGAGAGGTACTAGCGGCTACGAGCAGTACTTC.